This T cell receptor beta chain originates from a study of T cells in Graves' hyperthyroidism and ophthalmopathy. Study context: The initial diagnosis was the point when peripheral blood was collected, ahead of any treatment.

The sample holds many counts of this clonotype. The antigen is unknown. General study findings and limits: Ophthalmopathy got predicted by the model a median around 6.8 months before its onset. Most clonotypes expanded in thyroid above 0.001 were likewise present in blood.

RNA transcripts yielded amplified TCR beta CDR3 regions. A set of HTBI primers served as the primers for a first-round RT-PCR of the TCR CDR3. TCRdb re-derived calls from the multiplex PCR reads in MiXCR, one entry per CDR3 protein. This table holds fewer than 500,000 distinct CDR3 sequences, around 15% found once. This CDR3 is built from 11 residues. V dropped 9 bases and J dropped 11 bases, with 14 bases sitting between them. Germline V gene sequence: CDR1 KGHDR, CDR2 SFDVKD. Uncontrolled infections, other autoimmune diseases, pregnancy or lactation led to exclusion of patients. This sequence originates from a man in his late teens or twenties with Graves' ophthalmopathy. Sample: blood. The V and J genes are TRBV24-1 and TRBJ2-3, with unresolved D. CDR3 sequence (DNA): TGTGCCACCGGCAGCGTATATCGGCAGTATTTT. Encoded protein: CATGSVYRQYF.